Presented here are 15 T cell receptor beta chains from one specimen sequenced in a study of blood T cell repertoires in COVID-19. Method: immunoSEQ multiplex PCR; TCRdb's copy keeps in-frame clones and lacks some. The table includes roughly 90,000 clones, over 80% detected once. Sequencing was performed on peripheral blood. These TCRs come from a woman of 80 years or more with active or convalescent COVID-19.

This chain links TRBV10-3 with TRBJ2-1, with a tentative D call TRBD1 (6 bases). In germline, CDR1 is ENHRY, CDR2 SYGVKD. Deletions cut 0 bases from V and 0 bases from J, with 9 bases between. The length of the CDR3 is 16 residues. The chain's CDR3 is CAISESRGISYNEQFF. The DNA of the CDR3 is TGTGCCATCAGTGAGTCAAGGGGGATCTCCTACAATGAGCAGTTCTTC.

This chain links TRBV7-3 with TRBJ2-5; 11 nucleotides agree with TRBD2. Germline V lookup: CDR1 SGHTA, CDR2 FQGTGA. The CDR3 is made up of 15 amino acids. V lost 4 bases and J lost 5; bases outside the gene matches: 6. The CDR3 region is CASSSLGTSGETQYF. CDR3 sequence (DNA): TGTGCCAGCAGCTCCTTAGGGACTAGCGGTGAGACCCAGTACTTC.

The chain links TRBV5-1 to TRBJ1-5; 8 positions agree with TRBD1. CDR1 and CDR2 (germline): SGHRS, YFSETQ. This CDR3 is built from 14 residues. The V and J ends lost 4 bases and 4 bases, in that order; junction bases with no gene match: 4. The CDR3 bases are TGCGCCAGCAGCGCAGGGGGCCGGAATCAGCCCCAGCATTTT. Translating it yields CASSAGGRNQPQHF. The complete variable domain, with remaining parts taken from reference TRBV5-1 and TRBJ1-5, reads KAGVTQTPRYLIKTRGQQVTLSCSPISGHRSVSWYQQTPGQGLQFLFEYFSETQRNKGNFPGRFSGRQFSNSRSEMNVSTLELGDSALYLCASSAGGRNQPQHFGDGTRLSIL.

This chain connects TRBV13 to TRBJ1-1; perhaps TRBD1 as D (6 bases). Trimming left V 5 bases short and J 2 bases short, with 12 bases between. The CDR3 spans 14 residues. CDR1 and CDR2 (germline): PRHDT, FYEKMQ (reference sequence). The DNA for the CDR3 is TGTGCCAGCAGCCAAGGACAGATCAACACTGAAGCTTTCTTT. It yields the protein CASSQGQINTEAFF.

This rearrangement joins TRBV6-5 to TRBJ1-6; no clear D. CDR3 length: 16 residues. Germline V gene sequence: CDR1 MNHEY, CDR2 SVGAGI. V gave up 2 bases and J gave up 3 bases, with 11 bases separating them. The DNA of the CDR3 is TGTGCCAGCAGTTACGGGCGGGGAGGCTATAATTCACCCCTCCACTTT. Its translation: CASSYGRGGYNSPLHF.

This clone was seen a single time. The chain links TRBV18 to TRBJ2-1, with 16 positions matching TRBD2. CDR1 is KGHSH, CDR2 LQKENI, per germline. The CDR3 is 16 amino acids. After removal of 2 bases from V and 10 bases from J, the junction contained 5 bases not matched to a gene. CDR3 amino acids: CASSPKGLAGGHEQFF. The DNA of the CDR3 is TGTGCCAGCTCACCAAAGGGACTAGCGGGAGGGCACGAGCAGTTCTTC.

The V gene is TRBV7-2, the J gene TRBJ1-1; TRBD1 is a possible D gene (5 bases). The V end lost 5 bases, the J end lost 5 bases, and 15 bases lay between the germline ends. Germline V gene lookup returns CDR1 SGHTA and CDR2 FQGNSA. The CDR3 spans 14 residues. The CDR3 bases are TGTGCCAGCAGCGCCCAGGGCGGGGCGACTGAAGCTTTCTTT. Translated, it gives CASSAQGGATEAFF. Full variable domain (rest looked up from reference TRBV7-2 and TRBJ1-1): GAGVSQSPSNKVTEKGKDVELRCDPISGHTALYWYRQSLGQGLEFLIYFQGNSAPDKSGLPSDRFSAERTGGSVSTLTIQRTQQEDSAVYLCASSAQGGATEAFFGQGTRLTVV.

This clone occurred a few times. The chain carries TRBV4-1 and TRBJ1-2, with a tentative D call TRBD1 (6 bases). The V gene's germline CDR1 is MGHRA and CDR2 YSYEKL. V was shortened by 0 bases and J by 4 bases, with 15 bases between the two germline ends. This CDR3 has 16 residues. CDR3 protein: CASSQEPGTGFYGYTF. In nucleotides, the CDR3 is TGCGCCAGCAGCCAAGAGCCGGGAACAGGGTTCTATGGCTACACCTTC.

The chain uses TRBV3-1 (or the pseudogene TRBV3-2) and TRBJ1-2, with 8 bases matching TRBD1. J lost 4 bases, V lost 5 bases, and 3 bases had no gene match. Germline CDR1 reads LGHDT; CDR2 reads YNNKEL (reference sequence). The CDR3 length is 13 residues. CDR3 DNA sequence: TGTGCCAGCAGCGGGACAGGAGTCTATGGCTACACCTTC. This codes for CASSGTGVYGYTF.

The chain recombines TRBV11-2 with TRBJ2-7; 9 bases match TRBD1. The germline V gene has CDR1 SGHAT and CDR2 FQNNGV. The V segment lost 5 bases and the J segment 4 bases; nucleotides outside the gene matches: 9. This CDR3 is built from 15 residues. The CDR3 DNA reads TGTGCCAGCAGCAGGTTACAGGGGGCGCCTTACGAGCAGTACTTC. It yields the protein CASSRLQGAPYEQYF.

This chain joins TRBV9 and TRBJ1-2, with 9 nucleotides matching TRBD1. Germline values: CDR1 SGDLS, CDR2 YYNGEE. The CDR3 has 17 amino acids. V shed 4 bases and J 0 bases; nucleotides not matched to a gene: 10. The CDR3 is CASSTMDRGGTNYGYTF. DNA of the CDR3: TGTGCCAGCAGCACTATGGACAGGGGTGGGACTAACTATGGCTACACCTTC.

The genes are TRBV6-2 or TRBV6-3 and TRBJ2-2; D perhaps matches TRBD1 (5 bases). The V and J ends lost 0 bases and 1 base respectively, with 9 bases between them. This CDR3 has 16 amino acids. The germline V gene has CDR1 MNHEY and CDR2 SVGEGT. The CDR3 DNA reads as TGTGCCAGCAGTTACTCGACACAGGTGAACACCGGGGAGCTGTTTTTT. Its protein product is CASSYSTQVNTGELFF.

In this sample, this clone turned up once. The gene calls are TRBV3-1 (or the pseudogene TRBV3-2) and TRBJ1-5; TRBD1 might be the D (6 bases). The germline V and J ends were trimmed by 5 bases and 0 bases, with 11 bases remaining between them. Looked up from germline, CDR1 is LGHDT and CDR2 is YNNKEL (reference sequence). The CDR3 has 15 residues. The CDR3 region is CASSNRDISNQPQHF. CDR3 nucleotide sequence: TGTGCCAGCAGCAACCGGGACATTAGCAATCAGCCCCAGCATTTT.

This chain links TRBV7-2 with TRBJ2-3; 13 positions agree with TRBD2. V was pared by 1 base and J by 4 bases, with 2 bases of the junction left unmatched. The CDR3 has 16 residues. The germline CDR1 and CDR2 sequences are SGHTA and FQGNSA. CDR3 amino acids: CASSLETSGGADTQYF. The DNA of the CDR3 is TGTGCCAGCAGCTTAGAAACTAGCGGGGGGGCAGATACGCAGTATTTT.

The V and J genes are TRBV5-1 and TRBJ2-2, with unresolved D. Deletions cut 0 bases from V and 2 bases from J, with 8 bases between. The CDR3 spans 15 residues. CDR1 and CDR2 (germline): SGHRS, YFSETQ. CDR3 region: CASSLEAENTGELFF. The CDR3 DNA sequence: TGCGCCAGCAGCTTGGAGGCGGAAAACACCGGGGAGCTGTTTTTT.